The clone carrying this T cell receptor beta chain was recorded once. Its antigen is as yet unknown. The data were taken from a study of vaccination effects on CD4 cells after COVID-19. Study-level points and caveats: Clones arising from infection and from vaccination showed marked clonal contraction late after vaccination.

Assay: immunoSEQ multiplex PCR; the TCRdb copy retains only in-frame clones and omits some. The table has about 19,000 clones, roughly 72% seen once; the top ten hold roughly 15%. Trimming stripped 2 bases from V and 4 bases from J, with 8 bases between. The CDR3 is 13 amino acids. Antigen-specific CD4+ T cells were expanded with viral peptide pools in the ViraFEST assay before sequencing. Cultured cells yielded isolated CD4+ T cells after 10 days. By PCR, the person was confirmed to have had SARS-CoV-2 infection between March and December 2020. Specimen: CD4+ T cells from PBMCs cultured with SARS-CoV-2 spike peptides, collected before COVID-19 vaccination. This receptor was taken from a human donor who had a prior SARS-CoV-2 infection. This chain joins TRBV12-3 or TRBV12-4 and TRBJ1-1, with D possibly TRBD1 on 6 matching bases. CDR3 nucleotide sequence: TGTGCCAGCAGTTTAACCAGGGGCACTGAAGCTTTCTTT. As protein: CASSLTRGTEAFF.